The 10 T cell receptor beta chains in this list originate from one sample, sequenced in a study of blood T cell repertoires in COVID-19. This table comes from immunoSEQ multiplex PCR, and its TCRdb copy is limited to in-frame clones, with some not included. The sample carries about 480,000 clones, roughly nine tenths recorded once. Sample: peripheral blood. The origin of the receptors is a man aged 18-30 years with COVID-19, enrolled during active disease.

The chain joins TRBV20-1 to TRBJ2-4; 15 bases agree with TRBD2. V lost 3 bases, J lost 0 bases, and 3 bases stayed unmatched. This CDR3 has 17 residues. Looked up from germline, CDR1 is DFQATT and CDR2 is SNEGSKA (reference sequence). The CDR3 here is CSASGLAGGIAKNIQYF. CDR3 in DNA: TGCAGTGCTAGTGGACTAGCGGGGGGGATAGCCAAAAACATTCAGTACTTC.

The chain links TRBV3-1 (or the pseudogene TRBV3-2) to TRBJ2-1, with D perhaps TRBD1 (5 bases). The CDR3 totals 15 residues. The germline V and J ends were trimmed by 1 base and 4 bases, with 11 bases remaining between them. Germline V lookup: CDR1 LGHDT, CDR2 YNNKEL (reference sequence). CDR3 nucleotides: TGTGCCAGCAGCCAAGGACCGTGGACATACAATGAGCAGTTCTTC. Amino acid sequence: CASSQGPWTYNEQFF.

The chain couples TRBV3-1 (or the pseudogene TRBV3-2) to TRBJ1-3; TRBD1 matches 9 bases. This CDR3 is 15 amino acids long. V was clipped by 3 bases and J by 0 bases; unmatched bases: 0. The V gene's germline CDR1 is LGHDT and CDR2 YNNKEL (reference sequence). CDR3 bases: TGTGCCAGCAGCCAGGACAGGGGCTCTGGAAACACCATATATTTT. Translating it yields CASSQDRGSGNTIYF.

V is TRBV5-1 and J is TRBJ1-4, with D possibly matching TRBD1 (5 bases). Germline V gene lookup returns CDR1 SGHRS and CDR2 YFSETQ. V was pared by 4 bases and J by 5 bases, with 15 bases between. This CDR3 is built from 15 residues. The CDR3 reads CASSATGTANEKLFF. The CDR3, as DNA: TGCGCCAGCAGCGCCACCGGGACTGCCAATGAAAAACTGTTTTTT.

In DNA, the CDR3 is TGCGCCAGCCGACAGGGGCAGGCCTACGAGCAGTACTTC. Protein: CASRQGQAYEQYF. The J gene is TRBJ2-7, the V gene TRBV10-2; 8 positions match TRBD1. V dropped 8 bases and J dropped 2; count of bases not matched to a gene: 5. Per germline, CDR1 WSHSY and CDR2 SAAADI. The CDR3 spans 13 residues.

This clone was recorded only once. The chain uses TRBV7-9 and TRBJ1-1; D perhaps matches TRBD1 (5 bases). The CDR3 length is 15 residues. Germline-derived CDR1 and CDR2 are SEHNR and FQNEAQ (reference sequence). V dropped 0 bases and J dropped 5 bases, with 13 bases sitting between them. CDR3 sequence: CASSLAGEGKTEAFF. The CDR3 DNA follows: TGTGCCAGCAGCTTAGCAGGGGAGGGGAAAACTGAAGCTTTCTTT.

Written as DNA, the CDR3 is TGTGCCAGTAGTATGGCAGGCAACAATGAGCAGTTCTTC. Protein product: CASSMAGNNEQFF. This rearrangement joins TRBV19 to TRBJ2-1; D ambiguous. The germline V gene encodes CDR1 LNHDA and CDR2 SQIVND (reference sequence). The CDR3 contains 13 residues. The germline V and J ends were trimmed by 3 bases and 5 bases, with 8 bases remaining between them.

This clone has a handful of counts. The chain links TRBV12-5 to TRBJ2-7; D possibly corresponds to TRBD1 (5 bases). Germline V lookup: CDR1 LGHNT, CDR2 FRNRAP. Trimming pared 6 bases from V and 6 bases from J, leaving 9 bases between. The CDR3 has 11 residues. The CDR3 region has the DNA TGTGCTAGTGGAACCGACAGCGAGCAGTACTTC. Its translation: CASGTDSEQYF.

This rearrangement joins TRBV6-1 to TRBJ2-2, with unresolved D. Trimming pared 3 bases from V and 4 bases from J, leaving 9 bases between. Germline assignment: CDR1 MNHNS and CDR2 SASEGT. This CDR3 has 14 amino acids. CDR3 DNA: TGTGCCAGCAGTGAGTTGCCGGGCACCGGGGAGCTGTTTTTT. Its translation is CASSELPGTGELFF.

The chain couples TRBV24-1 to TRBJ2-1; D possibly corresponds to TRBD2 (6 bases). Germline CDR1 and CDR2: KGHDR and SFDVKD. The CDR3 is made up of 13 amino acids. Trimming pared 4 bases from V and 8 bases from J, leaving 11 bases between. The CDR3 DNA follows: TGTGCCACCAGTGACCCTACGGGGGATGAGCAGTTCTTC. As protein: CATSDPTGDEQFF.